These T cell receptor beta chains were read from a single sample in a study of shared clonotypes between healthy human individuals. Here immunoSEQ multiplex PCR was the method, and the copy in TCRdb shows in-frame clones only, minus some. The sample yields fewer than 200,000 clones, around 63% seen once. The sequenced sample consisted of memory CD4+ T cells sorted from blood. These receptors were collected from a man aged 25-45 years in good health. CDR3s include the opening cysteine and the closing phenylalanine or tryptophan. A D gene is named only where the DNA matches it firmly. Clone size is not always given. Where it is, it says once, few, many or a class for expanded clones.

J gene	clone size	D gene	V gene	CDR3 protein	CDR3 DNA
TRBJ2-1	-	-	TRBV21-1	CGAISGRTEGEQFF	TGTGGAGCGATTAGCGGGAGGACGGAAGGTGAGCAGTTCTTC
TRBJ2-7	few	-	TRBV5-1	CASSRGTTGDEQYF	TGCGCCAGCAGCAGGGGGACTACCGGTGACGAGCAGTACTTC
TRBJ2-3	-	-	TRBV10-3	CAIMGSKGTDTQYF	TGTGCCATCATGGGATCAAAGGGGACAGATACGCAGTATTTT
TRBJ2-2	-	-	TRBV19	CASNTPGDTGELFF	TGTGCCAGTAACACCCCCGGGGACACCGGGGAGCTGTTTTTT
TRBJ2-7	many	-	TRBV7-9	CASSLGLGSSYEQYF	TGTGCCAGCAGCTTAGGACTAGGAAGCTCCTACGAGCAGTACTTC
TRBJ1-2	-	-	TRBV4-3	CASSQDRSRVGGYTF	TGCGCCAGCAGCCAAGACCGGTCCCGGGTCGGGGGCTACACCTTC
TRBJ2-1	-	TRBD2	TRBV7-7	CASSLRSGSFNEQFF	TGTGCCAGCAGCTTACGTAGCGGGAGTTTCAATGAGCAGTTCTTC
TRBJ2-1	-	-	TRBV4-1	CASSRPQDNEQFF	TGCGCCAGCAGCCGCCCCCAGGACAATGAGCAGTTCTTC
TRBJ2-7	-	TRBD1	TRBV6-1	CASSSSGGGPYEQYF	TGTGCCAGCAGCTCCTCAGGGGGCGGCCCCTACGAGCAGTACTTC
TRBJ2-1	few	-	TRBV9	CASSVGRPECEQFF	TGTGCCAGCAGCGTAGGGCGGCCCGAGTGTGAGCAGTTCTTC
TRBJ2-1	-	TRBD1	TRBV11-1	CASSLVWGQGYEQFF	TGTGCCAGCAGCTTAGTCTGGGGACAGGGGTATGAGCAGTTCTTC
TRBJ1-5	few	-	TRBV2	CASSPRSNQPQHF	TGTGCCAGCAGCCCCAGGAGCAATCAGCCCCAGCATTTT
TRBJ2-2	few	TRBD1	TRBV28	CASRPGQFPGELFF	TGTGCCAGCAGACCGGGACAGTTTCCCGGGGAGCTGTTTTTT
TRBJ1-1	-	-	TRBV7-6	CASSLASGDEAFF	TGTGCCAGCAGCTTAGCTTCAGGGGATGAAGCTTTCTTT
TRBJ2-3	-	-	TRBV7-2	CASSLLGPDTQYF	TGTGCCAGCAGCCTCCTAGGCCCAGATACGCAGTATTTT
TRBJ1-2	-	TRBD1	TRBV5-4	CASSLTGQGGYTF	TGTGCCAGCAGCTTGACGGGACAGGGCGGCTACACCTTC
TRBJ2-3	-	TRBD1	TRBV5-1	CASSFTTGQASTDTQYF	TGCGCCAGCAGCTTCACAACCGGACAGGCTAGCACAGATACGCAGTATTTT
TRBJ2-3	-	-	TRBV18	CASSPRRERTDTQYF	TGTGCCAGCTCACCACGTCGGGAGCGCACAGATACGCAGTATTTT
TRBJ2-3	-	TRBD2	TRBV2	CASSVSAGGTDTQYF	TGTGCCAGCAGTGTATCAGCGGGAGGCACAGATACGCAGTATTTT
TRBJ2-2	-	-	TRBV15	CATSSTRPGPGELFF	TGTGCCACCAGCAGTACAAGGCCAGGGCCCGGGGAGCTGTTTTTT
TRBJ1-2	-	-	TRBV18	CASSPSRGPYGYTF	TGTGCCAGCTCACCATCCAGGGGTCCCTATGGCTACACCTTC
TRBJ1-2	-	-	TRBV18	CASSPSEGRYGYTF	TGTGCCAGCTCACCAAGCGAGGGGAGGTATGGCTACACCTTC
TRBJ2-1	-	TRBD2	TRBV27	CASSSFSGRGDNEQFF	TGTGCCAGCAGTTCTTTTAGCGGGAGGGGCGACAATGAGCAGTTCTTC
TRBJ2-5	-	TRBD1	TRBV27	CASRPTGRQETQYF	TGTGCCAGCAGGCCGACAGGGCGGCAAGAGACCCAGTACTTC
TRBJ2-1	-	TRBD2	TRBV19	CASSILAGGYEQFF	TGTGCCAGTAGTATCCTAGCGGGAGGCTATGAGCAGTTCTTC
TRBJ2-1	-	-	TRBV12-2	CASRLARLALSYNEQFF	TGTGCAAGTCGCTTAGCAAGGCTAGCCCTCTCCTACAATGAGCAGTTCTTC
TRBJ1-2	-	-	TRBV15	CATSRDSGVSRGYTF	TGTGCCACCAGCAGAGATTCAGGGGTGTCTCGGGGCTACACCTTC
TRBJ2-5	-	-	TRBV9	CASSVVGETQYF	TGTGCCAGCAGCGTAGTCGGAGAGACCCAGTACTTC
TRBJ1-4	-	-	TRBV18	CASSPELNEKLFF	TGTGCCAGCTCACCGGAGTTAAATGAAAAACTGTTTTTT
TRBJ2-7	few	-	TRBV5-5	CASSLGWVSYEQYF	TGTGCCAGCAGCTTGGGGTGGGTATCCTACGAGCAGTACTTC
TRBJ2-2	-	-	TRBV5-4	CASSLRDGYTGELFF	TGTGCCAGCAGCCTACGGGACGGGTACACCGGGGAGCTGTTTTTT
TRBJ1-1	-	TRBD1	TRBV4-1	CASSQSGTGVNTEAFF	TGCGCCAGCAGCCAATCGGGGACAGGGGTGAACACTGAAGCTTTCTTT
TRBJ1-4	-	-	TRBV6-5	CASSYVGGKWFF	TGTGCCAGCAGTTACGTCGGGGGGAAGTGGTTTTTT
TRBJ2-4	-	-	TRBV7-8	CASSLTGTVAKNIQYF	TGTGCCAGCAGCTTGACCGGGACCGTAGCCAAAAACATTCAGTACTTC
TRBJ1-4	-	TRBD1	TRBV7-6	CASSNRQGGLEKLFF	TGTGCCAGCAGCAACAGACAGGGGGGCCTTGAAAAACTGTTTTTT
TRBJ1-4	few	-	TRBV5-1	CASSLGLANEKLFF	TGCGCCAGCAGCTTGGGGCTGGCTAATGAAAAACTGTTTTTT
TRBJ2-1	-	TRBD2	TRBV5-8	CASSLGWRLAGAEQFF	TGTGCCAGCAGCTTGGGGTGGCGGCTAGCGGGAGCTGAGCAGTTCTTC
TRBJ2-5	-	-	TRBV10-3	CAISESQWEETQYF	TGTGCCATCAGTGAGTCGCAGTGGGAAGAGACCCAGTACTTC
TRBJ2-1	-	TRBD2	TRBV2	CASSPGLAANEQFF	TGTGCCAGCAGTCCGGGACTAGCGGCTAATGAGCAGTTCTTC
TRBJ2-1	many	TRBD2	TRBV5-1	CASSPYMASGRAHEQFF	TGCGCCAGCAGCCCATATATGGCTAGCGGGAGGGCCCATGAGCAGTTCTTC
TRBJ1-5	-	-	TRBV29-1	CSVGGVGSNQPQHF	TGCAGCGTTGGGGGGGTAGGAAGCAATCAGCCCCAGCATTTT
TRBJ2-1	-	-	TRBV19	CASSMVTLGLYNEQFF	TGTGCCAGTAGTATGGTTACCTTGGGTCTTTACAATGAGCAGTTCTTC
TRBJ1-2	once	-	TRBV28	CASIGGFGYGYTF	TGTGCCAGTATAGGGGGGTTTGGCTATGGCTACACCTTC
TRBJ2-1	-	TRBD1	TRBV5-4	CASSRRTGDNEQFF	TGTGCCAGCAGCCGACGGACAGGGGACAATGAGCAGTTCTTC
TRBJ2-1	-	-	TRBV11-3	CASSFRDQEQFF	TGTGCCAGCAGCTTCAGGGATCAGGAGCAGTTCTTC
TRBJ2-5	-	TRBD1	TRBV6-5	CASSYFRQGWAQYF	TGTGCCAGCAGTTACTTCCGACAGGGATGGGCCCAGTACTTC
TRBJ2-5	many	-	TRBV2	CASQGPGETQYF	TGTGCCAGTCAGGGACCGGGGGAGACCCAGTACTTC
TRBJ1-2	-	TRBD1	TRBV9	CASSVGPGQGAGGYTF	TGTGCCAGCAGCGTAGGACCGGGACAGGGGGCCGGTGGCTACACCTTC
TRBJ1-2	many	-	TRBV11-2	CASSLLAESYGYTF	TGTGCCAGCAGCTTACTGGCGGAGAGCTATGGCTACACCTTC
TRBJ2-2	few	-	TRBV11-3	CASSSNTGELFF	TGTGCCAGCAGCTCGAACACCGGGGAGCTGTTTTTT
TRBJ2-1	-	-	TRBV5-1	CASSIGKDEQFF	TGCGCCAGCAGCATAGGTAAGGATGAGCAGTTCTTC
TRBJ1-2	-	-	TRBV5-6	CASSLQGPAGYTF	TGTGCCAGCAGCTTGCAAGGGCCAGCTGGCTACACCTTC
TRBJ1-2	many	-	TRBV27	CASSPTDNYGYTF	TGTGCCAGCAGCCCGACAGACAACTATGGCTACACCTTC
TRBJ1-5	-	-	TRBV11-3	CASSLDRPHSNQPQHF	TGTGCCAGCAGCCTTGACAGGCCCCATAGCAATCAGCCCCAGCATTTT
TRBJ2-3	-	-	TRBV9	CASSPQTGPPSTDTQYF	TGTGCCAGCAGCCCCCAGACAGGTCCCCCTAGCACAGATACGCAGTATTTT
TRBJ1-2	-	TRBD1	TRBV29-1	CSALRQGNYGYTF	TGCAGCGCCCTCCGACAGGGCAACTATGGCTACACCTTC
TRBJ2-3	-	TRBD2	TRBV6-5	CASSLAGTREDTQYF	TGTGCCAGCAGCCTTGCCGGGACTAGAGAAGATACGCAGTATTTT
TRBJ2-1	-	TRBD2	TRBV7-8	CASSWTSVQGQFF	TGTGCCAGCAGCTGGACTAGCGTACAAGGGCAGTTCTTC
TRBJ2-5	few	TRBD1	TRBV27	CASSLRTGRETQYF	TGTGCCAGCAGCCTTCGGACAGGGAGGGAGACCCAGTACTTC
TRBJ1-1	-	TRBD1	TRBV27	CASSHTGTGTNTEAFF	TGTGCCAGCAGTCACACCGGGACAGGGACTAATACTGAAGCTTTCTTT